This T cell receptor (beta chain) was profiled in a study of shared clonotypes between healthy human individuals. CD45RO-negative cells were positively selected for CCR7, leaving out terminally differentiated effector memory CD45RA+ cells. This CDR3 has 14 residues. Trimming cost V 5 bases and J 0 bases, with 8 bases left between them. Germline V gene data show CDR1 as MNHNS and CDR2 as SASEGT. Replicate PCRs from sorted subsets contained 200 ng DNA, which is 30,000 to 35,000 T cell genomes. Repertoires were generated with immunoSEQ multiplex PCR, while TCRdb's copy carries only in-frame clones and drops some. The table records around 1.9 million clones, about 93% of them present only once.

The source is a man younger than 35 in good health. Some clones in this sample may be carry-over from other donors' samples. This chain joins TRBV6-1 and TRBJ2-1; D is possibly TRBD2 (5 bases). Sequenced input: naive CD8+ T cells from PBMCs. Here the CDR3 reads CASSTGSSYNEQFF. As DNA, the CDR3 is TGTGCCAGCAGTACGGGGTCCTCCTACAATGAGCAGTTCTTC.